The 8 T cell receptor beta chains below come from one sample, sequenced in a study of cytomegalovirus exposure and HLA in healthy donors. With 60 Vbeta and 13 Jbeta primers, the PCR was carried out. The assay was immunoSEQ multiplex PCR, and TCRdb's table has in-frame clones only and misses some. This table holds about 100,000 clones, approximately 77% found once. Sequencing was carried out using PBMCs. The receptor set was obtained from a male donor in good health and CMV-seropositive.

This chain links TRBV18 with TRBJ2-7; weak D call: TRBD1 (6 bases). The CDR3 sequence is 13 residues long. V gave up 3 bases and J gave up 3 bases, with 9 bases separating them. Germline V CDR1 and CDR2: KGHSH, LQKENI. The CDR3 DNA sequence: TGTGCCAGCTCACCCCTACAGGGCTACGAGCAGTACTTC. This gives the protein CASSPLQGYEQYF.

This clone appeared many times. The gene calls are TRBV6-1 and TRBJ1-3; D unclear. This CDR3 contains 15 residues. The germline V and J ends were trimmed by 7 bases and 1 base, with 14 bases remaining between them. Per the germline V gene, CDR1 is MNHNS and CDR2 is SASEGT. DNA of the CDR3: TGTGCCAGCATAGAGGAGGACGGATCTGGAAACACCATATATTTT. Encoded protein: CASIEEDGSGNTIYF.

The CDR3 DNA is TGCGCCAGCAGCCAAGAGTCCGGCTCTGGGGCCAACGTCCTGACTTTC. The encoded protein is CASSQESGSGANVLTF. The chain uses TRBV4-3 and TRBJ2-6; D not certain. Per germline, CDR1 LGHNA and CDR2 YSLEER. The CDR3 has 16 amino acids. The V and J ends lost 0 bases and 0 bases respectively, with 6 bases between them.

This clone showed up just a few times. This rearrangement joins TRBV28 to TRBJ2-5; 13 bases match TRBD2. The germline V gene encodes CDR1 MDHEN and CDR2 SYDVKM. With 5 bases clipped from V and 5 bases from J, the junction kept 5 bases outside the gene matches. The CDR3 length is 15 residues. CDR3 protein: CASSPGLAGVETQYF. Here the CDR3 DNA reads TGTGCCAGCAGTCCCGGACTAGCGGGGGTGGAGACCCAGTACTTC.

This clone was observed a few times. The chain carries TRBV28 and TRBJ2-1, with TRBD2 as a possible D gene (6 bases). In germline, CDR1 is MDHEN, CDR2 SYDVKM. The germline V and J ends were trimmed by 3 bases and 8 bases, with 26 bases remaining between them. The CDR3 contains 18 residues. The CDR3 coding sequence is TGTGCCAGCAGTTTCGCGACCCTCTTAGGCGGGGCCGGGGATGAGCAGTTCTTC. It translates to CASSFATLLGGAGDEQFF.

For the CDR3, the DNA is TGTGCCAGCAGTTACCTGGGACAGGGAGGTTCACCCCTCCACTTT. Translating it yields CASSYLGQGGSPLHF. The chain has TRBV6-6 and TRBJ1-6; the match to TRBD1 covers 9 bases. J gave up 9 bases and V 2 bases, and 5 bases lay outside the gene matches. CDR1 is MNHNY and CDR2 is SVGAGI in the germline V gene (reference sequence). The CDR3 is 15 residues long.

The J gene is TRBJ1-1, the V gene TRBV11-2; D gene uncertain. V was shortened by 5 bases and J by 4 bases, with 11 bases between the two germline ends. The CDR3 covers 13 residues. Germline V gives CDR1 SGHAT, CDR2 FQNNGV. The chain's CDR3 is CASSPFRSTEAFF. In nucleotides, the CDR3 is TGTGCCAGCAGCCCCTTTAGGAGCACTGAAGCTTTCTTT.

The genes are TRBV2 and TRBJ2-5, with TRBD1 matching 10 bases. J lost 4 bases, V lost 6 bases, and 8 bases had no gene match. Germline-derived CDR1 and CDR2 are SNHLY and FYNNEI. The CDR3 is 15 amino acids. The CDR3 DNA follows: TGTGCCAGCAGGGAGGGACAGGGGCTCGTAGAGACCCAGTACTTC. This translates into CASREGQGLVETQYF.